The 7 T cell receptor beta chains below come from one sample, sequenced in a study of T-cell reconstitution after alpha-beta-depleted transplantation in children. Library preparation (for TCRbeta) was performed with unique molecular identifiers. MiXCR was run by TCRdb on the PCR reads, yielding one entry per CDR3 protein. The data contain some 500,000 distinct CDR3 sequences, over 25% of them singletons. The specimen was PBMCs from the stem cell graft donor, collected from the stem cell graft. These receptors all stem from a human donor who donated a stem cell graft to a child with aplastic anemia.

This chain joins TRBV20-1 and TRBJ1-4; D uncertain. Germline loops: CDR1 DFQATT, CDR2 SNEGSKA (reference sequence). V was cut by 3 bases and J by 4 bases, with 9 bases left in between. The CDR3 covers 13 residues. For the CDR3, the DNA is TGCAGTGCTAGTTTAGGGATTAATGAAAAACTGTTTTTT. Its translation is CSASLGINEKLFF.

This rearrangement joins TRBV2 to TRBJ2-7, with D unresolved. Germline CDR1 is SNHLY and CDR2 is FYNNEI. V lost 4 bases, J lost 2 bases, and 9 bases lay in between. The length of the CDR3 is 13 residues. The CDR3 protein is CASSGLVPYEQYV. The CDR3 DNA follows: TGTGCCAGCAGTGGCCTAGTCCCCTACGAGCAGTACGTC.

The rearrangement joins TRBV7-2 to TRBJ2-3; D gene uncertain. V was shortened by 1 base and J by 2 bases, with 10 bases between the two germline ends. Germline V gives CDR1 SGHTA, CDR2 FQGNSA. The CDR3 runs 15 residues. CDR3 sequence (DNA): TGTGCCAGCAGCTTAGGTCCGGGTTTCACAGATACGCAGTATTTT. Amino acids: CASSLGPGFTDTQYF.

V usage is TRBV27 and J usage is TRBJ1-2, with 7 positions matching TRBD1. This CDR3 has 13 residues. V dropped 3 bases and J dropped 4; count of bases not matched to a gene: 2. The germline V gene encodes CDR1 MNHEY and CDR2 SMNVEV (reference sequence). The CDR3 coding sequence is TGTGCCAGCAGTTTCCGGACAGGCTATGGCTACACCTTC. Protein sequence: CASSFRTGYGYTF.

This clonotype was seen more than once but under ten times. The chain joins TRBV7-9 to TRBJ1-1; a possible D gene is TRBD1 (5 bases). V was clipped by 0 bases and J by 1 base, with 6 bases between them. Germline V CDR1 and CDR2: SEHNR, FQNEAQ (reference sequence). CDR3 length: 14 residues. The DNA for the CDR3 is TGTGCCAGCAGCTTAGCCCAGGGGAACACTGAAGCTTTCTTT. Protein: CASSLAQGNTEAFF. Using reference TRBV7-9 and TRBJ1-1 for the parts outside the CDR3, the full variable domain is DTGVSQNPRHKITKRGQNVTFRCDPISEHNRLYWYRQTLGQGPEFLTYFQNEAQLEKSRLLSDRFSAERPKGSFSTLEIQRTEQGDSAMYLCASSLAQGNTEAFFGQGTRLTVV.

This clonotype was seen a single time. The chain uses TRBV5-1 and TRBJ2-1, with 11 bases matching TRBD2. CDR3 length: 16 residues. With V trimmed by 4 bases and J by 4 bases, 7 bases remained unmatched. CDR1 is SGHRS and CDR2 is YFSETQ in the germline V gene. Here the CDR3 reads CASSQRLAGPYNEQFF. CDR3 coding DNA: TGCGCCAGCAGCCAGAGACTAGCGGGACCTTACAATGAGCAGTTCTTC.

The rearrangement joins TRBV29-1 to TRBJ1-1; 7 positions agree with TRBD1. Trimming took 7 bases from V and 1 from J; bases not matched to a gene: 12. The CDR3 sequence is 15 residues long. CDR1 is SQVTM, CDR2 ANQGSEA, per germline. CDR3 sequence reads: CSDIHTGTANTEAFF. CDR3 nucleotide sequence: TGCAGCGACATTCATACCGGGACAGCGAACACTGAAGCTTTCTTT.